The 6 T cell receptor beta chains given below trace back to one sample, sequenced in a study of T-cell reconstitution after alpha-beta-depleted transplantation in children. Using unique molecular identifiers, the investigators prepared the TCRbeta library. TCRdb reprocessed the PCR reads via MiXCR and lists one record per CDR3 protein. The table shows about 240,000 distinct CDR3 sequences, with roughly 25% occurring only once. Material: PBMCs, obtained before TCRalphabeta/CD19-depleted stem cell transplant. The receptors stem from a girl aged 2-10 years with Fanconi anemia, due to receive a stem cell transplant.

This chain uses TRBV29-1 with TRBJ1-1; D might be TRBD1 (5 bases). Germline CDR1 SQVTM, CDR2 ANQGSEA. The CDR3 spans 15 residues. Trimming took 6 bases from V and 0 from J, leaving 17 bases between them. CDR3: CSVKTAGGMNTEAFF. The CDR3 nucleotides read TGCAGCGTCAAGACGGCGGGGGGAATGAACACTGAAGCTTTCTTT.

The J gene is TRBJ2-7, the V gene TRBV5-1; TRBD2 matches at 10 bases. There are 15 residues in the CDR3. Germline V gives CDR1 SGHRS, CDR2 YFSETQ. J gave up 4 bases and V 1 base, and 5 bases lay outside the gene matches. The CDR3 protein is CASSLWPSGSYEQYF. The CDR3 DNA reads TGCGCCAGCAGCTTGTGGCCTAGCGGGAGTTACGAGCAGTACTTC.

V usage is TRBV3-1 and J usage is TRBJ2-1; perhaps D is TRBD1 or TRBD2 (5 bases each). The CDR3 has 12 residues. Germline V gene lookup returns CDR1 LGHDT and CDR2 YNNKEL (reference sequence). V lost 0 bases and J 15 bases, leaving 12 bases between the germline ends. The CDR3 loop reads CASSQDIGDRFF. CDR3 coding DNA: TGTGCCAGCAGCCAAGATATTGGGGACCGGTTCTTC.

This clonotype occurred once. The rearrangement uses TRBV5-4 and TRBJ1-1; D remains unclear. This CDR3 has 15 amino acids. Trimming cost V 2 bases and J 3 bases, with 14 bases left between them. Germline values: CDR1 SGHNT, CDR2 YYREEE (reference sequence). CDR3 in DNA: TGTGCCAGCAGCTTTTTAGGATCGAGGGACACTGAAGCTTTCTTT. Encoded protein: CASSFLGSRDTEAFF. Full variable domain (missing parts from reference TRBV5-4 and TRBJ1-1): ETGVTQSPTHLIKTRGQQVTLRCSSQSGHNTVSWYQQALGQGPQFIFQYYREEENGRGNFPPRFSGLQFPNYSSELNVNALELDDSALYLCASSFLGSRDTEAFFGQGTRLTVV.

The V gene is TRBV29-1, the J gene TRBJ1-4; 7 nucleotides line up with TRBD1. The CDR3 extends over 13 amino acids. In germline, CDR1 is SQVTM, CDR2 ANQGSEA. Trimming removed 6 bases from V and 4 bases from J; junction bases left unmatched: 5. The CDR3 nucleotides are TGCAGCGTGTCCGGGACAGTTAATGAAAAACTGTTTTTT. Its protein product is CSVSGTVNEKLFF.

This clonotype was seen ten or more times. The chain has TRBV20-1 and TRBJ2-3; D is ambiguous. The V gene lost 6 bases and the J gene lost 0 bases, with 22 bases spanning the gap. Germline V CDR1 and CDR2: DFQATT, SNEGSKA (reference sequence). This CDR3 comprises 17 residues. The CDR3, as DNA: TGCAGTGCCAAACTCGCTGCTGGCAGTCTTAGCACAGATACGCAGTATTTT. The encoded protein is CSAKLAAGSLSTDTQYF.